The rows below give T cell receptor beta chains drawn from one sample of a study of cytomegalovirus exposure and HLA in healthy donors. The protocol was immunoSEQ multiplex PCR, while the TCRdb copy is restricted to in-frame clones and leaves out a portion. Of over 150,000 clones in the sample, roughly 78% were seen once. The sample comprised PBMCs. The receptors were gathered from a woman in her forties or fifties in good health and CMV-seropositive. The CDR3 runs from the conserved cysteine through the conserved F or W. Each record gives: D gene, V gene, J gene, clone size, CDR3 DNA, CDR3 protein. D genes are given only for firm matches. A row's size may be missing; if present it is once, few, many or a size class.

D: -
V: TRBV19
J: TRBJ2-1
size: once
DNA: TGTGCCAGTAGTATCCAACTCGGCGGGTCGTACAATGAGCAGTTCTTC
CDR3: CASSIQLGGSYNEQFF

D: -
V: TRBV5-1
J: TRBJ1-5
size: -
DNA: TGCGCCAGCAGCTCGGGACAAATCAATCAGCCCCAGCATTTT
CDR3: CASSSGQINQPQHF

D: TRBD1
V: TRBV15
J: TRBJ2-3
size: -
DNA: TGTGCCACCAGCGGCCGGGACAGGCCCTCCGATACGCAGTATTTT
CDR3: CATSGRDRPSDTQYF

D: -
V: TRBV2
J: TRBJ2-3
size: -
DNA: TGTGCCAGCAGTCCAGGACAGATTAGCACAGATACGCAGTATTTT
CDR3: CASSPGQISTDTQYF

D: -
V: TRBV14
J: TRBJ1-4
size: few
DNA: TGTGCCAGCAGCCGAGGGAGTACAACTAATGAAAAACTGTTTTTT
CDR3: CASSRGSTTNEKLFF

D: -
V: TRBV12-2
J: TRBJ1-3
size: -
DNA: -
CDR3: CASRWGQVGSGNTIYF

D: -
V: TRBV18
J: TRBJ1-1
size: -
DNA: TGTGCCAGCTCACCCGTCTTAGCGAACACTGAAGCTTTCTTT
CDR3: CASSPVLANTEAFF

D: -
V: TRBV27
J: TRBJ1-2
size: -
DNA: TGTGCCAGCAGTTTATTTATGGGAGACTATGGCTACACCTTC
CDR3: CASSLFMGDYGYTF

D: -
V: TRBV5-1
J: TRBJ2-3
size: -
DNA: TGCGCCAGCAGCTTGTCGCCCATTACTAGCACAGATACGCAGTATTTT
CDR3: CASSLSPITSTDTQYF

D: TRBD1
V: TRBV27
J: TRBJ1-6
size: -
DNA: TGTGCCAGCAGTTTCGGCGACAGGGGATACTCCTATAATTCACCCCTCCACTTT
CDR3: CASSFGDRGYSYNSPLHF

D: -
V: TRBV5-6
J: TRBJ1-1
size: -
DNA: TGTGCCAGCAGCTTGGGGGCTGGGGGGACTGAAGCTTTCTTT
CDR3: CASSLGAGGTEAFF

D: TRBD2
V: TRBV7-8
J: TRBJ2-1
size: -
DNA: TGTGCCAGCAGCCCGGGCGTTGGGACGGGAGGCAATGGTGAGCAGTTCTTC
CDR3: CASSPGVGTGGNGEQFF

D: -
V: TRBV6-1
J: TRBJ2-7
size: few
DNA: TGTGCCAGCAGAAAAATAGACGAGCAGTACTTC
CDR3: CASRKIDEQYF

D: TRBD1
V: TRBV27
J: TRBJ2-1
size: -
DNA: TGTGCCAGCAGTTTAGGGACAGACCCTAGGAATGAGCAGTTCTTC
CDR3: CASSLGTDPRNEQFF

D: -
V: TRBV19
J: TRBJ2-6
size: -
DNA: TGTGCCAGTAGTTCTTATTTTACAGGATCTGGGGCCAACGTCCTGACTTTC
CDR3: CASSSYFTGSGANVLTF

D: -
V: TRBV19
J: TRBJ2-1
size: -
DNA: TGTGCCAGTAGTCCCGGACTAAGCTATGAGCAGTTCTTC
CDR3: CASSPGLSYEQFF

D: -
V: TRBV6-1
J: TRBJ2-7
size: -
DNA: TGTGCCAGCAGCCGGGACTTAACCTACGAGCAGTACTTC
CDR3: CASSRDLTYEQYF

D: -
V: TRBV19
J: TRBJ1-3
size: -
DNA: TGTGCCAGTAACGTGATGAGAGGAAACACCATATATTTT
CDR3: CASNVMRGNTIYF

D: TRBD2
V: TRBV7-8
J: TRBJ2-1
size: -
DNA: TGTGCCAGCAGCCAGGGGCTAGCGGGGGGGCTCGTCTACAATGAGCAGTTCTTC
CDR3: CASSQGLAGGLVYNEQFF

D: TRBD2
V: TRBV9
J: TRBJ2-2
size: -
DNA: TGTGCCAGCAGCGTAGATCCTAGCGGGTCGGTCGGGCTGTTTTTT
CDR3: CASSVDPSGSVGLFF

D: -
V: TRBV7-9
J: TRBJ2-5
size: -
DNA: TGTGCCAGCGGTAGGGGGATGGAGACCCAGTACTTC
CDR3: CASGRGMETQYF

D: -
V: TRBV11-2
J: TRBJ2-7
size: -
DNA: TGTGCCAGCAGCCCAATTTTTCAGGGGTCCGAGCAGTACTTC
CDR3: CASSPIFQGSEQYF

D: TRBD2
V: TRBV2
J: TRBJ2-7
size: -
DNA: TGTGCCAGCAGCCCCGGACTAGCGGGGATCTACGAGCAGTACTTC
CDR3: CASSPGLAGIYEQYF

D: -
V: TRBV5-1
J: TRBJ1-3
size: -
DNA: TGCGCCAGCAGCTTGGGACTTGGAAACACCATATATTTT
CDR3: CASSLGLGNTIYF

D: -
V: TRBV5-1
J: TRBJ2-1
size: -
DNA: TGCGCCAGCAGCTGGGCAGGGTACAATGAGCAGTTCTTC
CDR3: CASSWAGYNEQFF

D: -
V: TRBV2
J: TRBJ1-3
size: -
DNA: TGTGCCAGCAGTCCCAGGAGGACCACTGGAAACACCATATATTTT
CDR3: CASSPRRTTGNTIYF

D: TRBD1
V: TRBV2
J: TRBJ1-1
size: -
DNA: TGTGCCAGCAGCAAAAACAGGGGTCCTGAAGCTTTCTTT
CDR3: CASSKNRGPEAFF

D: TRBD1
V: TRBV30
J: TRBJ2-5
size: -
DNA: TGTGCCTGGAGTGTACATCAACAGGGGGGTAACCAAGAGACCCAGTACTTC
CDR3: CAWSVHQQGGNQETQYF

D: TRBD1
V: TRBV7-7
J: TRBJ1-3
size: -
DNA: TGTGCTAGCAGCCGACTCCCACAGGGGGCAAAGGACACCATATATTTT
CDR3: CASSRLPQGAKDTIYF

D: -
V: TRBV15
J: TRBJ2-7
size: -
DNA: TGTGCCACCAGCAGTGACAGAACGAAACAGTACTTC
CDR3: CATSSDRTKQYF

D: -
V: TRBV9
J: TRBJ2-3
size: -
DNA: TGTGCCAGCAGCGTAGCAGGGGTCACAGATACGCAGTATTTT
CDR3: CASSVAGVTDTQYF

D: -
V: TRBV2
J: TRBJ2-7
size: -
DNA: TGTGCCAGCAGGGGTACAGGGGGAGGGTACGAGCAGTACTTC
CDR3: CASRGTGGGYEQYF

D: -
V: TRBV6-5
J: TRBJ2-1
size: few
DNA: TGTGCCAGCGCACTCGAAGAGGGCTGGGAGCAGTTCTTC
CDR3: CASALEEGWEQFF

D: -
V: TRBV7-6
J: TRBJ2-5
size: -
DNA: TGTGCCACCTCAGGGTTAGAAGAGACCCAGTACTTC
CDR3: CATSGLEETQYF

D: TRBD1
V: TRBV9
J: TRBJ2-3
size: -
DNA: TGTGCCAGCAAGGGGGCTAGAGATACGCAGTATTTT
CDR3: CASKGARDTQYF

D: -
V: TRBV7-3
J: TRBJ2-3
size: -
DNA: TGTGCCAGCAGCTTAGGCCTAGCAGACACAGATACGCAGTATTTT
CDR3: CASSLGLADTDTQYF

D: -
V: TRBV6-1
J: TRBJ2-7
size: -
DNA: TGTGCCAGCAGTGAGTTATACTACGAGCAGTACTTC
CDR3: CASSELYYEQYF

D: -
V: TRBV7-8
J: TRBJ1-4
size: -
DNA: TGTGCCAGCAGCTTAGGTTTTGGTGGTCGGGGGGTCGGAGAAAAACTGTTTTTT
CDR3: CASSLGFGGRGVGEKLFF

D: -
V: TRBV29-1
J: TRBJ2-3
size: -
DNA: TGCAGCGTTGGTCCGCTCCAGTACACAGATACGCAGTATTTT
CDR3: CSVGPLQYTDTQYF

D: -
V: TRBV4-1
J: TRBJ2-7
size: -
DNA: TGCGCCAGCAGCCCCCGACAGGCCGGCTCCTACGAGCAGTACTTC
CDR3: CASSPRQAGSYEQYF

D: TRBD1
V: TRBV6-5
J: TRBJ2-5
size: once
DNA: TGTGCCAGCAGTAAATACAGGGGGCAAGAGACCCAGTACTTC
CDR3: CASSKYRGQETQYF

D: -
V: TRBV11-2
J: TRBJ1-6
size: -
DNA: TGTGCCAGCAGCCCTCTCAGGGCGGATTCACCCCTCCACTTT
CDR3: CASSPLRADSPLHF

D: TRBD2
V: TRBV29-1
J: TRBJ2-5
size: -
DNA: TGCAGCGTTGCCCCGACTAGCGGGGGGGGAGAGACCCAGTACTTC
CDR3: CSVAPTSGGGETQYF

D: TRBD2
V: TRBV5-1
J: TRBJ2-7
size: -
DNA: TGCGCCAGCAGCTGGGCCACCGGGAGGCAGGTTCACGAGCAGTACTTC
CDR3: CASSWATGRQVHEQYF

D: TRBD1
V: TRBV2
J: TRBJ2-7
size: -
DNA: TGTGCCAGCAGTGACACAGGGGGCTACGAGCAGTACTTC
CDR3: CASSDTGGYEQYF

D: TRBD1
V: TRBV19
J: TRBJ1-1
size: few
DNA: TGTGCCAGTAGCGCCGGGACAGTGAACACTGAAGCTTTCTTT
CDR3: CASSAGTVNTEAFF

D: TRBD1
V: TRBV6-4
J: TRBJ1-1
size: few
DNA: TGTGCCAGCAGTTATCCGGACAGGCTCACTGAAGCTTTCTTT
CDR3: CASSYPDRLTEAFF

D: -
V: TRBV4-2
J: TRBJ2-7
size: -
DNA: TGTGCCAGCAGCCAAGATGCCAGGGGACACTACGAGCAGTACTTC
CDR3: CASSQDARGHYEQYF

D: TRBD1
V: TRBV7-9
J: TRBJ2-7
size: -
DNA: TGTGCCAGCAGCCACACAGGGGACCATACCTACGAGCAGTACTTC
CDR3: CASSHTGDHTYEQYF

D: TRBD1
V: TRBV4-1
J: TRBJ2-7
size: -
DNA: TGCGCCAGCAGCCAATGGACAGGGGCTCGCGAGCAGTACTTC
CDR3: CASSQWTGAREQYF